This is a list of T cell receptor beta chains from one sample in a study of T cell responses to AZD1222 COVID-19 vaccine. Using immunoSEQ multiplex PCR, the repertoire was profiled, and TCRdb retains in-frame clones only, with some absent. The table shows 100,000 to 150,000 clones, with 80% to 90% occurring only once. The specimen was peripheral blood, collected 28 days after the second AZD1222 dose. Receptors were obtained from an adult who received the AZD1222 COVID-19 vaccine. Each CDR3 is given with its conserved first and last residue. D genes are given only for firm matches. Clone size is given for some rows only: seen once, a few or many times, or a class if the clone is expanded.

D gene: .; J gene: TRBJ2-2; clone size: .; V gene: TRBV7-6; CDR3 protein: CASSPEGGGGTGELFF; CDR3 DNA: TGTGCCAGCAGTCCAGAGGGGGGAGGTGGCACCGGGGAGCTGTTTTTT
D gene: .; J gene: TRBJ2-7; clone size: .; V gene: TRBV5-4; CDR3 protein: CASSLRQPYEQYF; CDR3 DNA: TGTGCCAGCAGCTTGAGGCAGCCCTACGAGCAGTACTTC
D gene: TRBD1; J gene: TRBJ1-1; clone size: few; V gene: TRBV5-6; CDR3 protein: CASSWAPTGANTEAFF; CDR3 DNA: TGTGCCAGCAGCTGGGCCCCAACAGGGGCGAACACTGAAGCTTTCTTT
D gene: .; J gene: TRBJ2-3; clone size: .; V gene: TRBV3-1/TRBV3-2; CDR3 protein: CASSPGWASTDTQYF; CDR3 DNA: TGTGCCAGCAGCCCTGGGTGGGCTAGCACAGATACGCAGTATTTT
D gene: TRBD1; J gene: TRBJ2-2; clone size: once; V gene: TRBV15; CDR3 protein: CATSRESGGTGELFF; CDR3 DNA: TGTGCCACCAGCAGAGAGTCAGGGGGCACCGGGGAGCTGTTTTTT
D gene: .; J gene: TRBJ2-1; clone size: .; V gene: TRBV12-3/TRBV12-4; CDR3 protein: CASRPTRGKKFF; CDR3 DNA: TGTGCCAGCAGACCTACTAGGGGTAAGAAGTTCTTC
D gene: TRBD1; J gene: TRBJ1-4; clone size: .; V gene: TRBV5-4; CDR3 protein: CASRTTGRGEKLFF; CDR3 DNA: TGTGCCAGCAGAACGACAGGGAGAGGTGAAAAACTGTTTTTT
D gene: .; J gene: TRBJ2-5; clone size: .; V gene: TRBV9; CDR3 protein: CASSSGAARSQETQYF; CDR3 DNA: TGTGCCAGCAGCTCCGGAGCGGCGAGATCTCAAGAGACCCAGTACTTC
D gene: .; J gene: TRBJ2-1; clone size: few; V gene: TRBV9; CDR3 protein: CASSVEVSSYNEQFF; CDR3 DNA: TGTGCCAGCAGCGTAGAGGTGAGCTCCTACAATGAGCAGTTCTTC
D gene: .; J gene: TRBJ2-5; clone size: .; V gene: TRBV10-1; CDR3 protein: CASSSGWETQYF; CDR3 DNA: TGCGCCAGCAGCTCAGGGTGGGAGACCCAGTACTTC
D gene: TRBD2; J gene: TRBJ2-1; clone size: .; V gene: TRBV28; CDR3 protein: CASSLGGGSSYNEQFF; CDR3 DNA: TGTGCCAGCAGTTTGGGCGGGGGGAGCTCCTACAATGAGCAGTTCTTC
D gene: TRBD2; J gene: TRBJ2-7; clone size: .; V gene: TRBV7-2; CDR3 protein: CASSSRTSGPYEQYF; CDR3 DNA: TGTGCCAGCAGCTCCCGGACTAGCGGGCCCTACGAGCAGTACTTC
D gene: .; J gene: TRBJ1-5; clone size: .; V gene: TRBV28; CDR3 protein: CASSWVRQPQHF; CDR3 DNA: TGTGCCAGCAGCTGGGTCAGGCAGCCCCAGCATTTT
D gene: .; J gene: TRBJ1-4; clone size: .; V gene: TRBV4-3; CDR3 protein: CASSQEPLDEKLFF; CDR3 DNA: TGCGCCAGCAGCCAAGAACCGCTCGATGAAAAACTGTTTTTT
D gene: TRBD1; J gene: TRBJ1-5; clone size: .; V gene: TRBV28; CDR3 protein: CASSAETGPNQPQHF; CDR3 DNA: TGTGCCAGCAGCGCCGAGACAGGGCCAAATCAGCCCCAGCATTTT
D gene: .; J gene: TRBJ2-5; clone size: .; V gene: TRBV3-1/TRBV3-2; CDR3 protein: CASQVGGQETQYF; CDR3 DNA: TGTGCTAGCCAGGTCGGGGGCCAAGAGACCCAGTACTTC
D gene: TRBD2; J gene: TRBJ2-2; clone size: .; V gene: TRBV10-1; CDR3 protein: CASSDLIMAGANTGELFF; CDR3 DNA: TGCGCCAGCAGTGACCTGATTATGGCGGGGGCGAACACCGGGGAGCTGTTTTTT
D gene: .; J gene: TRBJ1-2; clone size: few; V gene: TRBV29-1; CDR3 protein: CSVESRAREAWGYTF; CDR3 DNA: TGCAGCGTCGAATCAAGGGCCAGGGAGGCGTGGGGCTACACCTTC
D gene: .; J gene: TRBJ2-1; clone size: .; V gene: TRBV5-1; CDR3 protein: CASSGTPVYNEQFF; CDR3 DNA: TGCGCCAGCTCCGGGACTCCCGTTTACAATGAGCAGTTCTTC
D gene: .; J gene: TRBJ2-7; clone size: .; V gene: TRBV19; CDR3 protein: CASAAGSDPFVAYEQYF; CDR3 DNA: TGTGCCAGTGCCGCGGGGTCAGACCCCTTCGTCGCCTACGAGCAGTACTTC
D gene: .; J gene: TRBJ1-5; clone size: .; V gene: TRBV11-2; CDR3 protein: CASSPDRNQPQHF; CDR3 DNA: TGTGCCAGCAGCCCCGACAGAAATCAGCCCCAGCATTTT
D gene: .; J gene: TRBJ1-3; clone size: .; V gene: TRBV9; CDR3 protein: CASSADSSGNTIYF; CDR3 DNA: TGTGCCAGCAGCGCCGACAGCTCTGGAAACACCATATATTTT
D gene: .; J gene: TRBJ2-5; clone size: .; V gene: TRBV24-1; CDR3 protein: CATSEPNSGYGTQYF; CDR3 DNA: TGTGCCACCAGTGAGCCTAATAGCGGCTACGGGACCCAGTACTTC
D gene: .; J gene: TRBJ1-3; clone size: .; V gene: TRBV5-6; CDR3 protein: CASSLAGRGNTIYF; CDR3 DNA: TGTGCCAGCAGCTTGGCGGGACGGGGGAACACCATATATTTT
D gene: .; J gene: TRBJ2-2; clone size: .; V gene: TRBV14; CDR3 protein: CASSLWGTLNTGELFF; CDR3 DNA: TGTGCCAGCAGTCTTTGGGGGACCCTGAACACCGGGGAGCTGTTTTTT
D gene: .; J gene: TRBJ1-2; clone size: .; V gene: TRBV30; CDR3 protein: CAWSAPRRGYYGYTF; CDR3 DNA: TGTGCCTGGAGCGCCCCCAGGAGAGGTTATTATGGCTACACCTTC
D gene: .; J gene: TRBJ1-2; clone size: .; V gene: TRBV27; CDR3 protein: CASSLEGFGYTF; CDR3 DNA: TGTGCCAGCAGTTTGGAGGGATTCGGCTACACCTTC
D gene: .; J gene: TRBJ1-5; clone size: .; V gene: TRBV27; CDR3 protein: CASSARVGINQPQHF; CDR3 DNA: TGTGCCAGCAGTGCCCGAGTAGGGATCAATCAGCCCCAGCATTTT
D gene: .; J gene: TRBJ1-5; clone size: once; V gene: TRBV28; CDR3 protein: CASSLMGHSNQPQHF; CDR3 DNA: TGTGCCAGCAGTTTGATGGGGCATAGCAATCAGCCCCAGCATTTT
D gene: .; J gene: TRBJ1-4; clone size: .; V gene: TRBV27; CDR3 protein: CASSLGGMSEKLFF; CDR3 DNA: TGTGCCAGCAGTCTAGGAGGGATGTCAGAAAAACTGTTTTTT
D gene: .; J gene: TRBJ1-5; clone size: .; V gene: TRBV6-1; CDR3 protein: CASSSLEQPQHF; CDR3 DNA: TGTGCCAGCTCATCGCTAGAACAGCCCCAGCATTTT
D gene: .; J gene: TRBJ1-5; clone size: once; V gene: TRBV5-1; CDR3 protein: CASSLGGVSNQPQHF; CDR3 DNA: TGCGCCAGCAGCTTGGGGGGCGTTAGCAATCAGCCCCAGCATTTT
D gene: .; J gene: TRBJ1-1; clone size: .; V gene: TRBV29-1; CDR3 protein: CSVDFRDVAFF; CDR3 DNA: TGCAGCGTTGACTTTAGGGATGTTGCTTTCTTT
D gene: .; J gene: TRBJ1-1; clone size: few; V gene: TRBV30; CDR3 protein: CAWSVEQGNTEAFF; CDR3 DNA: TGTGCCTGGAGTGTAGAACAGGGGAACACTGAAGCTTTCTTT
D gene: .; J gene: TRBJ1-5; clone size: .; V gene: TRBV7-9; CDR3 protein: CASSLGGEYSNQPQHF; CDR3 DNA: TGTGCCAGCAGCTTAGGTGGCGAATATAGCAATCAGCCCCAGCATTTT
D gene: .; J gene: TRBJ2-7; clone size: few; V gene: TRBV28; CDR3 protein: CASSSPSGTRGVEQYF; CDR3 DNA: TGTGCCAGCAGTTCCCCATCCGGGACCAGGGGTGTGGAGCAGTACTTC
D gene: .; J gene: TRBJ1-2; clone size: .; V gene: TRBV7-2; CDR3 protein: CASSPLRTFKGYTF; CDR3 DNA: TGTGCCAGCAGCCCGCTCCGGACTTTTAAGGGCTACACCTTC
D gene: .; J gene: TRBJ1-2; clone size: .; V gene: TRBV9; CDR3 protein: CASSVRVSGRFGYTF; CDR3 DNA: TGTGCCAGCAGCGTGAGGGTCAGTGGGAGGTTTGGCTACACCTTC
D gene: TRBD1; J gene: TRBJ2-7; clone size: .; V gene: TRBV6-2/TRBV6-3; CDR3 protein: CASSYTGASSYEQYF; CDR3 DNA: TGTGCCAGCAGTTACACAGGGGCCTCCTCCTACGAGCAGTACTTC
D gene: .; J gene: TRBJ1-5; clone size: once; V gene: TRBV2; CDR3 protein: CASSSEINQPQHF; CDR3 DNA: TGTGCCAGCAGTTCGGAGATCAATCAGCCCCAGCATTTT
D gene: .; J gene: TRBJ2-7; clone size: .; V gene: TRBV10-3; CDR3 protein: CAIRRTESASYEQYF; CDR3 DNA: TGTGCCATCAGACGGACGGAATCAGCCTCCTACGAGCAGTACTTC